Below, 15 T cell receptor beta chains from the same sample are listed, as sequenced in a study of cytomegalovirus exposure and HLA in healthy donors (dated by TCRdb to the late 2010s). The library came from the immunoSEQ multiplex PCR assay. For the multiplex PCR, a mixture combining 60 forward primers for TCR Vbeta segments and 13 reverse primers for TCR Jbeta segments was used. Not all clones reach the TCRdb copy of this immuneACCESS table, which keeps in-frame sequences only. Checked studies attribute under half of the gap to unresolved V genes and leave the rest unexplained. This sample is represented by some 180,000 clones; around 85% of them were singletons. About 2.3% of the sample rests with the top ten. The sample taken for sequencing was PBMCs. The receptors were sampled from a male donor in good health and CMV-seronegative.

The J gene is TRBJ2-7, the V gene TRBV2; 7 nucleotides agree with TRBD1. This CDR3 is 15 amino acids long. Germline loops: CDR1 SNHLY, CDR2 FYNNEI. V lost 2 bases, J lost 3 bases, and 7 bases stayed unmatched. This chain's CDR3 is CASSEIGTAHYEQYF. CDR3 sequence (DNA): TGTGCCAGCAGTGAAATAGGGACAGCCCACTACGAGCAGTACTTC.

J is TRBJ1-1 and V is TRBV2; D may be TRBD1 (5 bases). Per the germline V gene, CDR1 is SNHLY and CDR2 is FYNNEI. V dropped 6 bases and J dropped 5 bases, with 13 bases sitting between them. The CDR3 covers 13 residues. CDR3 residues: CASRTRPGTEAFF. As DNA, the CDR3 is TGTGCCAGCAGGACCCGTCCAGGGACTGAAGCTTTCTTT.

V usage is TRBV7-2 and J usage is TRBJ1-2; D is unresolved. CDR3 length: 13 residues. Germline-derived CDR1 and CDR2 are SGHTA and FQGNSA. The V end was cut by 2 bases, the J end by 8 bases, with 12 bases between. In nucleotides, the CDR3 is TGTGCCAGCAGCTTACTGACAATACGCGGCTACACCTTC. It yields the protein CASSLLTIRGYTF.

In this sample, this clone turned up a few times. The gene calls are TRBV9 and TRBJ2-7; possibly TRBD1 for D (5 bases). Germline V gene data show CDR1 as SGDLS and CDR2 as YYNGEE. The CDR3 is 12 amino acids. V lost 3 bases to trimming and J lost 4 bases, with 8 bases between them. The DNA for the CDR3 is TGTGCCAGCAGCGGGGGCGGATACGAGCAGTACTTC. Translation gives CASSGGGYEQYF.

This clone was counted between two and nine times. The chain carries TRBV7-8 and TRBJ1-2; a possible D gene is TRBD1 (5 bases). The V end lost 1 base, the J end lost 5 bases, and 8 bases lay between the germline ends. CDR1 SGHVS and CDR2 FQNEAQ come from the germline V gene. CDR3 length: 13 amino acids. The CDR3, as DNA: TGTGCCAGCAGCTTAGGCCAGGGATATGGCTACACCTTC. This codes for CASSLGQGYGYTF.

This clone was seen only once. The V call is TRBV7-2, the J call TRBJ1-2, with 7 bases lining up with TRBD1. Unmatched junction bases numbered 7, after V lost 4 bases and J lost 8 bases. This CDR3 contains 13 residues. From germline, CDR1 is SGHTA and CDR2 FQGNSA. Here the CDR3 reads CASSSDRTGGYTF. The CDR3 bases are TGTGCCAGCAGCTCGGACAGGACTGGGGGCTACACCTTC.

The V gene is TRBV18, the J gene TRBJ2-3; 9 bases align to TRBD1. V dropped 1 base and J dropped 4; count of bases not matched to a gene: 6. Germline CDR1 KGHSH, CDR2 LQKENI. The CDR3 is 16 residues long. CDR3 sequence reads: CASSPRSGQGSDTQYF. DNA for the CDR3: TGTGCCAGCTCACCACGATCCGGACAGGGGTCAGATACGCAGTATTTT.

The chain uses TRBV5-1 and TRBJ2-5; TRBD1 matches 7 bases. Germline CDR1 reads SGHRS; CDR2 reads YFSETQ. With 1 base clipped from V and 2 bases from J, the junction kept 8 bases outside the gene matches. The CDR3 runs 16 residues. The CDR3 DNA sequence: TGCGCCAGCAGCTTGTTGGGTTCGACAGGGCAAGAGACCCAGTACTTC. As protein: CASSLLGSTGQETQYF. The whole variable domain, remainder taken from reference TRBV5-1 and TRBJ2-5, is KAGVTQTPRYLIKTRGQQVTLSCSPISGHRSVSWYQQTPGQGLQFLFEYFSETQRNKGNFPGRFSGRQFSNSRSEMNVSTLELGDSALYLCASSLLGSTGQETQYFGPGTRLLVL.

The CDR3 DNA is TGTGCCAGCAGAGAGACAGGGGAAAATCAGCCCCAGCATTTT. It translates to CASRETGENQPQHF. The chain uses TRBV6-1 and TRBJ1-5; 8 positions agree with TRBD1. CDR1 and CDR2 from the germline V gene are MNHNS and SASEGT. This CDR3 contains 14 residues. V lost 6 bases, J lost 4 bases, and 5 bases stayed unmatched.

The J gene is TRBJ2-2, the V gene TRBV5-1; a weak D match, TRBD1 (5 bases). CDR1 and CDR2 from the germline V gene are SGHRS and YFSETQ. The CDR3 is 16 amino acids. Trimming pared 0 bases from V and 4 bases from J, leaving 13 bases between. Here the CDR3 reads CASSLEGATVTGELFF. Written as DNA, the CDR3 is TGCGCCAGCAGCTTGGAAGGGGCGACTGTCACCGGGGAGCTGTTTTTT.

The rearrangement joins TRBV5-6 to TRBJ1-4; TRBD1 matches 8 bases. The CDR3 totals 14 residues. Germline trimming cut 1 base from V and 8 bases from J; bases unmatched to any gene: 4. The germline V gene has CDR1 SGHDT and CDR2 YYEEEE. DNA for the CDR3: TGTGCCAGCAGCTTGAGCAGGGGGCTGGAAAAACTGTTTTTT. This sequence encodes CASSLSRGLEKLFF.

The CDR3 loop is CASSLGPGQGSFYGYTF. CDR3 coding DNA: TGTGCCAGCAGCTTAGGGCCGGGACAGGGGTCCTTCTATGGCTACACCTTC. The genes are TRBV11-2 and TRBJ1-2; TRBD1 matches at 10 bases. The CDR3 extends over 17 amino acids. V was pared by 1 base and J by 4 bases, with 9 bases of the junction left unmatched. Germline loops: CDR1 SGHAT, CDR2 FQNNGV.

Worth noting for this clone: The germline gene is not matched at one end of the junction; a read error may be the cause. J is TRBJ2-7 and V is TRBV6-5, with 7 bases that match TRBD2. This CDR3 comprises 13 residues. CDR1 is MNHEY and CDR2 is SVGAGI in the germline V gene. CDR3 sequence reads: CASRTGLYTPLNF. DNA of the CDR3: TGTGCCAGCAGAACGGGACTATATACCCCGTTGAACTTC.

The table lists this clone with a few counts. The rearrangement joins TRBV6-5 to TRBJ1-4; no clear D. From germline, CDR1 is MNHEY and CDR2 SVGAGI. The CDR3 loop spans 15 amino acids. The ends were cut back, 0 bases at V and 8 bases at J, with 13 bases in the middle. In DNA form, the CDR3 reads TGTGCCAGCAGTTACTCAGGTTCTGCCGGGGAAAAACTGTTTTTT. It specifies CASSYSGSAGEKLFF.

This chain joins TRBV19 and TRBJ2-1; possibly TRBD1 for D (5 bases). Germline CDR1 LNHDA, CDR2 SQIVND (reference sequence). CDR3 size: 15 residues. Trimming took 4 bases from V and 1 from J, leaving 11 bases between them. The chain's CDR3 is CASSKNQGSYNEQFF. CDR3 DNA: TGTGCCAGTAGTAAAAATCAGGGTTCCTACAATGAGCAGTTCTTC.